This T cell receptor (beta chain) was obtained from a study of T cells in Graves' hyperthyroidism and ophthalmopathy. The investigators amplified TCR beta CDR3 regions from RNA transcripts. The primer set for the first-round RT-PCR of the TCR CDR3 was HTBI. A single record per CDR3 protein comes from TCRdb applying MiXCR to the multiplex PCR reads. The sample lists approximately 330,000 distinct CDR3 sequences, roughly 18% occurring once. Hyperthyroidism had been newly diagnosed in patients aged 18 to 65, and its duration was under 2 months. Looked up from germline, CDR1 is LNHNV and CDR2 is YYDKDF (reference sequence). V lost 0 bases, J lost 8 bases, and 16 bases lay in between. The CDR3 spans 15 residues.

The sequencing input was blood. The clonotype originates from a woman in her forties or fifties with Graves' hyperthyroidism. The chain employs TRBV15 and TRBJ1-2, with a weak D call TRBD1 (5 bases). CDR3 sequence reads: CATSRDQAVGGGYTF. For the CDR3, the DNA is TGTGCCACCAGCAGAGATCAGGCAGTCGGGGGAGGCTACACCTTC.